This is a list of T cell receptor beta chains from one sample in a study of T cells in Graves' hyperthyroidism and ophthalmopathy. TCRdb called the multiplex PCR reads again in MiXCR, with one record for every CDR3 protein. In the table there are about 150,000 distinct CDR3 sequences, about 20% of which are singletons. Specimen: blood. Source of these receptors: a woman aged 45-59 years with Graves' hyperthyroidism that later progressed to Graves' ophthalmopathy. Each CDR3 is given with its conserved first and last residue. D genes are given only for firm matches. Size is stated for part of the rows, as once, few or many counts, or as a class when the clone is expanded.

cdr3_aa: CASSQGLAGREQFF
cdr3_nt: TGCGCCAGCAGCCAGGGACTAGCGGGACGTGAGCAGTTCTTC
d_call: TRBD2
v_call: TRBV5-1
j_call: TRBJ2-1
clone_size: many
cdr3_length: 14

cdr3_aa: CASSRARRDRGLNEQFF
cdr3_nt: TGTGCCAGCAGCCGAGCCCGGAGGGACAGGGGGCTCAATGAGCAGTTCTTC
d_call: TRBD1
v_call: TRBV7-9
j_call: TRBJ2-1
clone_size: NA
cdr3_length: 17

cdr3_aa: CASSLDVWGQTYEQYF
cdr3_nt: TGTGCCAGCAGCTTAGATGTGTGGGGACAGACCTACGAGCAGTACTTC
d_call: TRBD1
v_call: TRBV11-2
j_call: TRBJ2-7
clone_size: many
cdr3_length: 16

cdr3_aa: CASSAGTLTYEQYF
cdr3_nt: TGTGCCAGCAGCGCCGGGACACTCACCTACGAGCAGTACTTC
d_call: NA
v_call: TRBV3-1
j_call: TRBJ2-7
clone_size: NA
cdr3_length: 14

cdr3_aa: CASSAASSTEAFF
cdr3_nt: TGCGCCAGCAGCGCAGCGAGTAGCACTGAAGCTTTCTTT
d_call: NA
v_call: TRBV5-1
j_call: TRBJ1-1
clone_size: NA
cdr3_length: 13

cdr3_aa: CSVEGFQGSYEQYF
cdr3_nt: TGCAGCGTTGAAGGGTTTCAGGGGTCCTACGAGCAGTACTTC
d_call: NA
v_call: TRBV29-1
j_call: TRBJ2-7
clone_size: few
cdr3_length: 14

cdr3_aa: CASSPNLAGSYNEQFF
cdr3_nt: TGTGCCAGCAGTCCTAACCTAGCGGGCTCCTACAATGAGCAGTTCTTC
d_call: TRBD2
v_call: TRBV7-9
j_call: TRBJ2-1
clone_size: many
cdr3_length: 16

cdr3_aa: CASSVGSGGRSSYEQYF
cdr3_nt: TGTGCCAGCAGTGTGGGTAGTGGCGGCCGGAGCTCCTACGAGCAGTACTTC
d_call: NA
v_call: TRBV7-9
j_call: TRBJ2-7
clone_size: few
cdr3_length: 17

cdr3_aa: CASSFGDRGREAFF
cdr3_nt: TGTGCCAGCAGCTTTGGCGACAGGGGGCGTGAAGCTTTCTTT
d_call: TRBD1
v_call: TRBV7-9
j_call: TRBJ1-1
clone_size: NA
cdr3_length: 14

cdr3_aa: CASNPGQGAGANVLTF
cdr3_nt: TGTGCCAGTAACCCGGGACAGGGGGCTGGGGCCAACGTCCTGACTTTC
d_call: TRBD1
v_call: TRBV19
j_call: TRBJ2-6
clone_size: NA
cdr3_length: 16

cdr3_aa: CASSYEGGSPLHF
cdr3_nt: TGTGCCAGCAGTTACGAAGGGGGCTCACCCCTCCACTTT
d_call: TRBD1
v_call: TRBV6-5
j_call: TRBJ1-6
clone_size: few
cdr3_length: 13

cdr3_aa: CASTSGRFYNEQFF
cdr3_nt: TGTGCCAGCACCAGCGGGAGGTTCTACAATGAGCAGTTCTTC
d_call: TRBD2
v_call: TRBV6-2/TRBV6-3
j_call: TRBJ2-1
clone_size: many
cdr3_length: 14

cdr3_aa: CASTAGGNTDTQYF
cdr3_nt: TGTGCCAGCACAGCGGGAGGGAACACAGATACGCAGTATTTT
d_call: TRBD2
v_call: TRBV28
j_call: TRBJ2-3
clone_size: many
cdr3_length: 14

cdr3_aa: CASSAGQGMGNTIYF
cdr3_nt: TGTGCCAGCAGCGCCGGACAGGGAATGGGAAACACCATATATTTT
d_call: TRBD1
v_call: TRBV7-9
j_call: TRBJ1-3
clone_size: few
cdr3_length: 15

cdr3_aa: CASSLDGTGGHEQYF
cdr3_nt: TGCGCCAGCAGCTTGGACGGGACAGGGGGCCACGAGCAGTACTTC
d_call: TRBD1
v_call: TRBV5-1
j_call: TRBJ2-7
clone_size: NA
cdr3_length: 15

cdr3_aa: CAWSRGTGDNEQFF
cdr3_nt: TGTGCCTGGAGTCGGGGGACAGGGGATAATGAGCAGTTCTTC
d_call: TRBD1
v_call: TRBV30
j_call: TRBJ2-1
clone_size: NA
cdr3_length: 14

cdr3_aa: CASSRRESGNQPQHF
cdr3_nt: TGTGCCAGCAGTCGCAGGGAAAGTGGCAATCAGCCCCAGCATTTT
d_call: NA
v_call: TRBV6-1
j_call: TRBJ1-5
clone_size: many
cdr3_length: 15

cdr3_aa: CASSVELAGGMDEQYF
cdr3_nt: TGTGCCAGCAGCGTTGAGCTAGCGGGAGGAATGGACGAGCAGTACTTC
d_call: TRBD2
v_call: TRBV9
j_call: TRBJ2-7
clone_size: many
cdr3_length: 16

cdr3_aa: CASSPGTVNTGELFF
cdr3_nt: TGCGCCAGCAGCCCCGGGACAGTGAACACCGGGGAGCTGTTTTTT
d_call: TRBD1
v_call: TRBV5-1
j_call: TRBJ2-2
clone_size: many
cdr3_length: 15

cdr3_aa: CAISGGQGQETQYF
cdr3_nt: TGTGCCATCAGTGGAGGACAGGGCCAAGAGACCCAGTACTTC
d_call: TRBD1
v_call: TRBV10-3
j_call: TRBJ2-5
clone_size: many
cdr3_length: 14

cdr3_aa: CASKKTGLNQPQHF
cdr3_nt: TGTGCCAGCAAGAAGACAGGGCTTAATCAGCCCCAGCATTTT
d_call: TRBD1
v_call: TRBV6-1
j_call: TRBJ1-5
clone_size: many
cdr3_length: 14

cdr3_aa: CSASLGTLNTGELFF
cdr3_nt: TGCAGTGCTAGCCTCGGGACACTGAACACCGGGGAGCTGTTTTTT
d_call: NA
v_call: TRBV20-1
j_call: TRBJ2-2
clone_size: few
cdr3_length: 15

cdr3_aa: CASSRVEVLAVYQETQYF
cdr3_nt: TGTGCTAGCAGCCGGGTGGAGGTCCTAGCGGTGTACCAAGAGACCCAGTACTTC
d_call: TRBD2
v_call: TRBV7-7
j_call: TRBJ2-5
clone_size: NA
cdr3_length: 18

cdr3_aa: CSAFPGVYTEAFF
cdr3_nt: TGCAGTGCTTTTCCAGGGGTTTACACTGAAGCTTTCTTT
d_call: NA
v_call: TRBV20-1
j_call: TRBJ1-1
clone_size: many
cdr3_length: 13

cdr3_aa: CASSPPRAGGRDEQFF
cdr3_nt: TGTGCCAGCAGCCCACCGAGAGCGGGAGGCCGCGATGAGCAGTTCTTC
d_call: TRBD2
v_call: TRBV7-9
j_call: TRBJ2-1
clone_size: many
cdr3_length: 16

cdr3_aa: CASSVPGGRASGNTIYF
cdr3_nt: TGTGCCAGCAGTGTGCCGGGGGGCAGGGCATCTGGAAACACCATATATTTT
d_call: NA
v_call: TRBV28
j_call: TRBJ1-3
clone_size: few
cdr3_length: 17

cdr3_aa: CASLAGGAYEQYF
cdr3_nt: TGTGCCAGCTTAGCGGGGGGAGCCTACGAGCAGTACTTC
d_call: TRBD2
v_call: TRBV28
j_call: TRBJ2-7
clone_size: many
cdr3_length: 13

cdr3_aa: CASRMTGLAGELFF
cdr3_nt: TGTGCCAGCAGAATGACAGGGCTGGCCGGGGAGCTGTTTTTT
d_call: TRBD1
v_call: TRBV2
j_call: TRBJ2-2
clone_size: many
cdr3_length: 14